This is a list of T cell receptor beta chains from one sample in a study of identical twins. One entry per CDR3 protein results from TCRdb running MiXCR on the 5' RACE reads. The sample has some 600,000 distinct CDR3 sequences; less than 9% are singletons. The sample was also reused in another study, on yellow fever vaccine responses in identical twins.

The sequenced material came from PBMCs. The receptors shown here come from a woman aged 18 to 35 in good health. Both conserved end residues are part of each CDR3. A D gene is named only where the DNA matches it firmly. The size entry is marked missing in some rows and otherwise reads once, few, many or a size class.

j_call: TRBJ1-2; d_call: -; clone_size: few; v_call: TRBV6-1; cdr3_aa: CASSEAEGTGYTF; cdr3_nt: TGTGCCAGCAGTGAAGCGGAGGGGACCGGCTACACCTTC
j_call: TRBJ1-2; d_call: -; clone_size: -; v_call: TRBV28; cdr3_aa: CASSPPTLPRPYGYTF; cdr3_nt: TGTGCCAGCAGTCCACCGACCTTGCCCCGGCCTTATGGCTACACCTTC
j_call: TRBJ2-5; d_call: TRBD1; clone_size: -; v_call: TRBV9; cdr3_aa: CASSVDRGSAHETQYF; cdr3_nt: TGTGCCAGCAGCGTAGACAGGGGGTCCGCGCACGAGACCCAGTACTTC
j_call: TRBJ2-6; d_call: -; clone_size: -; v_call: TRBV15; cdr3_aa: CATSRDWVPGANVLTF; cdr3_nt: TGTGCCACCAGCAGAGATTGGGTACCTGGGGCCAACGTCCTGACTTTC
j_call: TRBJ2-5; d_call: -; clone_size: -; v_call: TRBV5-1; cdr3_aa: CASSLGRKAGTQETQYF; cdr3_nt: TGCGCCAGCAGCTTAGGGCGTAAGGCAGGGACCCAAGAGACCCAGTACTTC
j_call: TRBJ2-1; d_call: TRBD2; clone_size: few; v_call: TRBV27; cdr3_aa: CASSLRRLAGGGTSVYNEQFF; cdr3_nt: TGTGCCAGCAGTTTACGGCGATTGGCAGGGGGTGGGACTAGCGTCTACAATGAGCAGTTCTTC
j_call: TRBJ2-2; d_call: TRBD1; clone_size: -; v_call: TRBV25-1; cdr3_aa: CASSESGTGNTGELFF; cdr3_nt: TGTGCCAGCAGTGAATCCGGGACAGGGAACACCGGGGAGCTGTTTTTT
j_call: TRBJ2-7; d_call: -; clone_size: -; v_call: TRBV12-3/TRBV12-4; cdr3_aa: CASSLGHTPSYEQYF; cdr3_nt: TGTGCCAGCAGTTTAGGGCATACCCCCTCCTACGAGCAGTACTTC
j_call: TRBJ2-7; d_call: -; clone_size: few; v_call: TRBV5-1; cdr3_aa: CASSLAPSAGYEQYF; cdr3_nt: TGCGCCAGCAGCTTGGCTCCTAGCGCCGGCTACGAGCAGTACTTC
j_call: TRBJ2-3; d_call: -; clone_size: many; v_call: TRBV10-3; cdr3_aa: CAIGNGMTDTQYF; cdr3_nt: TGTGCCATCGGTAACGGGATGACAGATACGCAGTATTTT
j_call: TRBJ1-1; d_call: -; clone_size: -; v_call: TRBV3-1; cdr3_aa: CASSPGTRINTEAFF; cdr3_nt: TGTGCCAGCAGCCCGGGGACAAGGATCAACACTGAAGCTTTCTTT
j_call: TRBJ2-2; d_call: -; clone_size: -; v_call: TRBV3-1; cdr3_aa: CASSPLGSVGELFF; cdr3_nt: TGTGCCAGCAGCCCACTCGGCAGTGTCGGGGAGCTGTTTTTT
j_call: TRBJ2-1; d_call: TRBD2; clone_size: many; v_call: TRBV3-1; cdr3_aa: CASSLQREATYNEQFF; cdr3_nt: TGTGCCAGCAGCCTGCAGCGGGAGGCCACCTACAATGAGCAGTTCTTC
j_call: TRBJ2-3; d_call: TRBD2; clone_size: many; v_call: TRBV7-9; cdr3_aa: CASSLQPSGRTDTQYF; cdr3_nt: TGTGCCAGCAGCTTACAGCCCAGCGGGAGGACAGATACGCAGTATTTT
j_call: TRBJ2-7; d_call: -; clone_size: many; v_call: TRBV2; cdr3_aa: CASSDPGTKGVYEQYF; cdr3_nt: TGTGCCAGCAGTGACCCCGGGACCAAGGGGGTATACGAGCAGTACTTC
j_call: TRBJ2-7; d_call: -; clone_size: many; v_call: TRBV28; cdr3_aa: CASSLPTSYEQYF; cdr3_nt: TGTGCCAGCAGTTTACCAACCTCCTACGAGCAGTACTTC
j_call: TRBJ2-5; d_call: -; clone_size: -; v_call: TRBV15; cdr3_aa: CATSRALVGSETQYF; cdr3_nt: TGTGCCACCAGCAGAGCCCTTGTCGGGAGTGAGACCCAGTACTTC
j_call: TRBJ2-1; d_call: -; clone_size: -; v_call: TRBV7-8; cdr3_aa: CASRLGAAGGYNEQFF; cdr3_nt: TGTGCCAGCCGATTAGGGGCAGCGGGCGGATACAATGAGCAGTTCTTC
j_call: TRBJ2-7; d_call: -; clone_size: many; v_call: TRBV24-1; cdr3_aa: CATSGNSYEQYF; cdr3_nt: TGTGCCACCAGTGGCAACTCCTACGAGCAGTACTTC
j_call: TRBJ2-3; d_call: -; clone_size: few; v_call: TRBV11-2; cdr3_aa: CASSYLSTPSTDTQYF; cdr3_nt: TGTGCCAGCAGCTACTTATCAACCCCGAGCACAGATACGCAGTATTTT
j_call: TRBJ1-4; d_call: -; clone_size: -; v_call: TRBV28; cdr3_aa: CASSLQAGREKLFF; cdr3_nt: TGTGCCAGCAGTTTACAAGCGGGGCGGGAAAAACTGTTTTTT
j_call: TRBJ2-3; d_call: -; clone_size: few; v_call: TRBV12-3/TRBV12-4; cdr3_aa: CASRWTTDTQYF; cdr3_nt: TGTGCCAGCAGATGGACCACAGATACGCAGTATTTT
j_call: TRBJ2-1; d_call: -; clone_size: -; v_call: TRBV4-1; cdr3_aa: CASSHLQGNWYNEQFF; cdr3_nt: TGCGCCAGCAGCCACCTCCAAGGGAATTGGTACAATGAGCAGTTCTTC
j_call: TRBJ2-7; d_call: TRBD1; clone_size: few; v_call: TRBV3-1; cdr3_aa: CASSHVPPGQGPYEQYF; cdr3_nt: TGTGCCAGCAGCCATGTCCCCCCGGGACAGGGACCCTACGAGCAGTACTTC
j_call: TRBJ2-5; d_call: -; clone_size: many; v_call: TRBV12-3/TRBV12-4; cdr3_aa: CASSRGAKETQYF; cdr3_nt: TGTGCCAGCAGTCGTGGAGCTAAAGAGACCCAGTACTTC
j_call: TRBJ2-1; d_call: -; clone_size: few; v_call: TRBV29-1; cdr3_aa: CSVVASYEQFF; cdr3_nt: TGCAGCGTGGTAGCGAGCTATGAGCAGTTCTTC
j_call: TRBJ2-7; d_call: TRBD2; clone_size: many; v_call: TRBV29-1; cdr3_aa: CSVEFLAGGSEQYF; cdr3_nt: TGCAGCGTTGAGTTCCTAGCGGGAGGGAGCGAGCAGTACTTC
j_call: TRBJ2-1; d_call: -; clone_size: -; v_call: TRBV11-3; cdr3_aa: CASSQRASLTNNEQFF; cdr3_nt: TGTGCCAGCAGCCAACGCGCCTCCTTGACTAACAATGAGCAGTTCTTC
j_call: TRBJ2-7; d_call: -; clone_size: few; v_call: TRBV12-3/TRBV12-4; cdr3_aa: CASSFRAGYEQYF; cdr3_nt: TGTGCCAGCAGTTTTCGTGCGGGCTACGAGCAGTACTTC
j_call: TRBJ2-2; d_call: -; clone_size: -; v_call: TRBV20-1; cdr3_aa: CSALLVGTGELFF; cdr3_nt: TGCAGTGCTTTACTAGTGGGCACCGGGGAGCTGTTTTTT
j_call: TRBJ2-5; d_call: -; clone_size: few; v_call: TRBV5-5; cdr3_aa: CASSPSGVRETQYF; cdr3_nt: TGTGCCAGCAGCCCCTCCGGGGTTCGGGAGACCCAGTACTTC
j_call: TRBJ1-2; d_call: -; clone_size: few; v_call: TRBV6-1; cdr3_aa: CASSSQGDLYGYTF; cdr3_nt: TGTGCCAGCAGCTCACAGGGAGATCTGTATGGCTACACCTTC
j_call: TRBJ2-4; d_call: -; clone_size: few; v_call: TRBV11-2; cdr3_aa: CASSLGGGRGENIQYF; cdr3_nt: TGTGCCAGCAGCCTGGGAGGGGGCAGGGGCGAAAACATTCAGTACTTC
j_call: TRBJ2-1; d_call: -; clone_size: few; v_call: TRBV19; cdr3_aa: CASSTVTDEQFF; cdr3_nt: TGTGCCAGTAGTACCGTAACGGATGAGCAGTTCTTC
j_call: TRBJ2-1; d_call: TRBD2; clone_size: -; v_call: TRBV20-1; cdr3_aa: CSPEGLAGGGEQFF; cdr3_nt: TGCAGCCCGGAGGGCCTAGCGGGGGGCGGGGAGCAGTTCTTC
j_call: TRBJ2-1; d_call: TRBD1; clone_size: -; v_call: TRBV7-6; cdr3_aa: CASSLADRGPYNEQFF; cdr3_nt: TGTGCCAGCAGCTTAGCGGACAGGGGACCCTACAATGAGCAGTTCTTC
j_call: TRBJ2-4; d_call: -; clone_size: many; v_call: TRBV12-3/TRBV12-4; cdr3_aa: CASSQQGGITNIQYF; cdr3_nt: TGTGCCAGCAGCCAACAGGGAGGTATTACCAACATTCAGTACTTC
j_call: TRBJ1-5; d_call: -; clone_size: many; v_call: TRBV2; cdr3_aa: CASSFAGPRSNQPQHF; cdr3_nt: TGTGCCAGCAGTTTCGCGGGCCCCCGAAGCAATCAGCCCCAGCATTTT
j_call: TRBJ2-3; d_call: -; clone_size: -; v_call: TRBV20-1; cdr3_aa: CSARDRAGDHTWLDTQYF; cdr3_nt: TGCAGTGCTAGAGATAGGGCAGGGGACCATACCTGGTTAGATACGCAGTATTTT
j_call: TRBJ2-7; d_call: TRBD1; clone_size: -; v_call: TRBV9; cdr3_aa: CASSAGQGVSYEQYF; cdr3_nt: TGTGCCAGCAGCGCCGGACAGGGTGTTTCCTACGAGCAGTACTTC
j_call: TRBJ2-5; d_call: -; clone_size: -; v_call: TRBV11-2; cdr3_aa: CASSTSPEETQYF; cdr3_nt: TGTGCCAGCAGCACCAGCCCGGAAGAGACCCAGTACTTC
j_call: TRBJ2-1; d_call: TRBD2; clone_size: -; v_call: TRBV20-1; cdr3_aa: CSAIAGLYNEQFF; cdr3_nt: TGCAGTGCAATAGCGGGACTTTACAATGAGCAGTTCTTC
j_call: TRBJ2-1; d_call: -; clone_size: few; v_call: TRBV10-3; cdr3_aa: CAIGGTAEGNEQFF; cdr3_nt: TGTGCCATCGGGGGGACAGCGGAGGGGAATGAGCAGTTCTTC
j_call: TRBJ2-5; d_call: -; clone_size: -; v_call: TRBV6-2/TRBV6-3; cdr3_aa: CASSSPPGEETKYF; cdr3_nt: TGTGCCAGCAGTTCCCCCCCAGGGGAGGAGACCAAGTACTTC
j_call: TRBJ2-7; d_call: TRBD2; clone_size: many; v_call: TRBV28; cdr3_aa: CASSSHHMKREGYEQYF; cdr3_nt: TGTGCCAGCAGTTCCCACCATATGAAGCGGGAGGGCTACGAGCAGTACTTC
j_call: TRBJ2-1; d_call: -; clone_size: few; v_call: TRBV28; cdr3_aa: CASSWMQGVYNEQFF; cdr3_nt: TGTGCCAGCAGTTGGATGCAGGGTGTGTACAATGAGCAGTTCTTC
j_call: TRBJ2-1; d_call: -; clone_size: -; v_call: TRBV2; cdr3_aa: CASTLDIYNEQFF; cdr3_nt: TGTGCCAGCACTCTCGACATCTACAATGAGCAGTTCTTC
j_call: TRBJ2-3; d_call: -; clone_size: -; v_call: TRBV12-3/TRBV12-4; cdr3_aa: CASTHPSTDTQYF; cdr3_nt: TGTGCCAGCACCCACCCAAGCACAGATACGCAGTATTTT